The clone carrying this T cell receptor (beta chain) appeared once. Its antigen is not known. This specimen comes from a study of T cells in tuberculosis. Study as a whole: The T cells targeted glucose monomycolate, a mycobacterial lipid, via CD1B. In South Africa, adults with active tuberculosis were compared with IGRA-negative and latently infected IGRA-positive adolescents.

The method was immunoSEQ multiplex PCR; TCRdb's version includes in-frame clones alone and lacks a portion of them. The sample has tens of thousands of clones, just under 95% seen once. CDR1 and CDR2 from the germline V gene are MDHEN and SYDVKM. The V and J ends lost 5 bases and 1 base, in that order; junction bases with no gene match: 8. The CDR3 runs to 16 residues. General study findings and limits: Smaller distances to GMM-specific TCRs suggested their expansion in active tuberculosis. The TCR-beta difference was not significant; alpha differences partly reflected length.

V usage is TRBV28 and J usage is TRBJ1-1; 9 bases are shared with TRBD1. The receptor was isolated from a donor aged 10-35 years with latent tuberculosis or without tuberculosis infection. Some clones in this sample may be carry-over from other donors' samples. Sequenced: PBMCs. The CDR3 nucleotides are TGTGCCAGCAGTCTTGGGACAGGGTGGGGGAACACTGAAGCTTTCTTT. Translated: CASSLGTGWGNTEAFF.